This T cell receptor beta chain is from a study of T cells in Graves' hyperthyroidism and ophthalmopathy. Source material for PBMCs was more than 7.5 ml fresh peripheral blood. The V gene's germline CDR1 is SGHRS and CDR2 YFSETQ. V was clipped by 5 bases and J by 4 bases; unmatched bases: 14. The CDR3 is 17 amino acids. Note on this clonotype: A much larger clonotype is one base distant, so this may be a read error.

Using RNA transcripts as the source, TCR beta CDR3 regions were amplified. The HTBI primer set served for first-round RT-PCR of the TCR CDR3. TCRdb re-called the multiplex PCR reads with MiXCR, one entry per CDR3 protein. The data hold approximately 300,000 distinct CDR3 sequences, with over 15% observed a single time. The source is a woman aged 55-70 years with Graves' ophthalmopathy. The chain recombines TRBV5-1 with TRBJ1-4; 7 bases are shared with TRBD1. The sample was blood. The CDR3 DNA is TGCGCCAGCAGGTCGAGCCGACCCGGGACAGTTAATGAAAAACTGTTTTTT. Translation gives CASRSSRPGTVNEKLFF.